Following are 8 T cell receptor beta chains from one sample sequenced in a study of Ad26.COV2.S vaccination and SARS-CoV-2 variants. The treatment denotes: around 19 received Ad26.COV2.S at low or high dose, single or two shots; several received placebo; per-sample allocation not given. Repertoires come from day 63 after the first vaccine or placebo injection. Using immunoSEQ multiplex PCR, the repertoire was profiled, and TCRdb retains in-frame clones only, with some absent. Counted here are a few hundred thousand clones, about 92% occurring once; the ten biggest clones make up roughly 3.9%. The sample here was peripheral blood, taken in a trial of Ad26.COV2.S vaccine versus placebo. These receptors were collected from a person aged 18-60 years who received the Ad26.COV2.S COVID-19 vaccine or a placebo.

The chain joins TRBV7-2 to TRBJ1-1, with no clear D. V shed 1 base and J shed 0 bases, with 6 bases lying between them. The germline CDR1 and CDR2 sequences are SGHTA and FQGNSA. The CDR3 is 14 residues long. The CDR3 region is CASSLGRLNTEAFF. CDR3 nucleotide sequence: TGTGCCAGCAGCTTAGGCAGATTGAACACTGAAGCTTTCTTT.

The chain is built from TRBV7-9 and TRBJ1-3, with no clear D. The CDR3 contains 15 residues. Between the trimmed V and J ends, which lost 0 bases and 4 bases, there was a span of 10 bases. In germline, CDR1 is SEHNR, CDR2 FQNEAQ (reference sequence). CDR3 bases: TGTGCCAGCAGCTTAGCGCTGGGGTACGGAAACACCATATATTTT. It is translated as CASSLALGYGNTIYF.

This rearrangement joins TRBV9 to TRBJ2-7; tentatively, D is TRBD1 (5 bases). Trimming took off 3 bases at V and 3 bases at J, with 10 bases between the two ends. The V gene's germline CDR1 is SGDLS and CDR2 YYNGEE. The CDR3 consists of 13 residues. CDR3 amino acids: CASSATANYEQYF. The CDR3 region has the DNA TGTGCCAGCAGCGCGACAGCTAACTACGAGCAGTACTTC.

J is TRBJ2-7 and V is TRBV2, with D unresolved. Trimming cost V 1 base and J 1 base, with 8 bases left between them. The germline V gene encodes CDR1 SNHLY and CDR2 FYNNEI. The CDR3 contains 14 residues. The CDR3 spells CASSEGRLSYEQYF. CDR3 coding DNA: TGTGCCAGCAGTGAAGGCCGGCTTTCCTACGAGCAGTACTTC.

V gene TRBV5-1 combines with J gene TRBJ2-6, with D possibly being TRBD1 (6 bases). The V end was cut by 4 bases, the J end by 3 bases, with 11 bases between. Germline values: CDR1 SGHRS, CDR2 YFSETQ. The CDR3 has 15 amino acids. This CDR3 reads CASSGWGLGANVLTF. For the CDR3, the DNA is TGCGCCAGCAGCGGGTGGGGGCTTGGGGCCAACGTCCTGACTTTC.

The chain couples TRBV6-5 to TRBJ2-7; D assignment may be TRBD1 or TRBD2 (6 bases each). CDR1 is MNHEY, CDR2 SVGAGI, per germline. V was clipped by 0 bases and J by 4 bases, with 10 bases between them. The CDR3 length is 14 residues. The CDR3 region has the DNA TGTGCCAGCAGTTACTCGGAAGGGGGGTACGAGCAGTACTTC. Its translation is CASSYSEGGYEQYF.

The chain couples TRBV29-1 to TRBJ1-2; D is unresolved. V was trimmed by 4 bases and J by 2 bases, leaving 11 bases between them. Germline lookup yields CDR1 SQVTM and CDR2 ANQGSEA. CDR3 length: 13 residues. The CDR3, as DNA: TGCAGCGTTGGTCCGGGGAACAACTATGGCTACACCTTC. Amino acid sequence: CSVGPGNNYGYTF.

The rearrangement links TRBV10-1 to TRBJ2-7; D perhaps matches TRBD2 (6 bases). This CDR3 is built from 17 residues. V lost 0 bases to trimming and J lost 3 bases, with 18 bases between them. The germline gives CDR1 WNHNN, CDR2 SYGVQD (reference sequence). The CDR3 nucleotides are TGCGCCAGCAGTGAGTCGATGGAGGGACTCGCTTTCTACGAGCAGTACTTC. Translation: CASSESMEGLAFYEQYF.